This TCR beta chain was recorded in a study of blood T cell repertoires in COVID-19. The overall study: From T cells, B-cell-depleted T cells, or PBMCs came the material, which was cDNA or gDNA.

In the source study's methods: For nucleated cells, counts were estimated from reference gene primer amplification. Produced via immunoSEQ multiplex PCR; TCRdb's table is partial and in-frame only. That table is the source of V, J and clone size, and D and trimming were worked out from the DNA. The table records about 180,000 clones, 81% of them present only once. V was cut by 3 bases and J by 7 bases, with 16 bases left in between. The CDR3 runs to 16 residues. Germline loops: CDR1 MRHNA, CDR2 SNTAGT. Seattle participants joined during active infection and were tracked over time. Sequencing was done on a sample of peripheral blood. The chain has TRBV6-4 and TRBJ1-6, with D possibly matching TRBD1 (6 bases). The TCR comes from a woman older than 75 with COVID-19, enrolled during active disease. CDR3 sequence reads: CASSETAGVWNSPLHF. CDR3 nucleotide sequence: TGTGCCAGCAGTGAAACTGCAGGGGTTTGGAATTCACCCCTCCACTTT.